A selection of T cell receptor beta chains follows, all from one sample in a study of blood T cell repertoires in COVID-19. Sequencing was performed with immunoSEQ multiplex PCR; in TCRdb, only in-frame clones are kept and a portion is missing. The profile shows 100,000 to 150,000 clones, almost 70% of them singletons. Sequences were obtained from peripheral blood. Receptor source: a woman aged 70-85 years with acute or convalescent COVID-19. The CDR3 runs from the conserved cysteine through the conserved F or W. Rows may omit the clone size; those that give it use once, few, many or a size class.

V gene: TRBV6-1; clone size: NA; CDR3 protein: CASSDLAGALNEQFF
V gene: TRBV6-6; clone size: NA; CDR3 protein: CASSSRGGLSTNEQFF
V gene: TRBV2; clone size: NA; CDR3 protein: CASSEPPEPNTEAFF
V gene: TRBV5-4; clone size: NA; CDR3 protein: CASSLGGLRRGAGYTF
V gene: TRBV11-2; clone size: NA; CDR3 protein: CASSLALRDRGYGYTF
V gene: TRBV10-2; clone size: NA; CDR3 protein: CASRALTGRAVGELFF
V gene: TRBV6-6; clone size: NA; CDR3 protein: CASYLGRGEAFF
V gene: TRBV5-1; clone size: once; CDR3 protein: CASSTGRTEAFF
V gene: TRBV14; clone size: NA; CDR3 protein: CASSRHLNTEAFF
V gene: TRBV28; clone size: NA; CDR3 protein: CASTGSRTEAFF
V gene: TRBV28; clone size: NA; CDR3 protein: CASSLNPTGKGYTF
V gene: TRBV2; clone size: NA; CDR3 protein: CASTKSRGMDYGYTF
V gene: TRBV7-2; clone size: NA; CDR3 protein: CASSLRPGDGNTIYF
V gene: TRBV28; clone size: NA; CDR3 protein: CASSFDILANYGYTF
V gene: TRBV9; clone size: NA; CDR3 protein: CASSAQGGDEQFF
V gene: TRBV10-3; clone size: few; CDR3 protein: CAISAAPGQAPSGYTF
V gene: TRBV15; clone size: NA; CDR3 protein: CATSRGQGGGNTIYF
V gene: TRBV12-3/TRBV12-4; clone size: NA; CDR3 protein: CASSSTASEKLFF
V gene: TRBV11-2; clone size: NA; CDR3 protein: CASSLDHRAVDTQYF